The sequence of this T cell receptor beta chain was determined in a study of T cell responses to AZD1222 COVID-19 vaccine. Study-wide results and caveats: Baseline seropositivity characterized only a handful of AZD1222 recipients.

A remark on this clone: The antigen remains unidentified.

Germline V gene data show CDR1 as KGHDR and CDR2 as SFDVKD. The V and J ends lost 0 bases and 7 bases respectively, with 11 bases between them. This CDR3 has 15 amino acids. Sequencing was performed with immunoSEQ multiplex PCR; in TCRdb, only in-frame clones are kept and a portion is missing. The sample includes about 110,000 clones, more than 70% of them seen just once. The clonotype originates from an adult in good health. The V and J genes are TRBV24-1 and TRBJ2-2; D gene ambiguous. The sample in question was peripheral blood, obtained on day 0 of AZD1222 vaccination. CDR3 residues: CATSDLHPALGELFF. As DNA, the CDR3 is TGTGCCACCAGTGATTTGCACCCAGCTCTCGGGGAGCTGTTTTTT.